This record looks at one T cell receptor (beta chain) sequence and its context. The data originate from a study of blood T cell repertoires in COVID-19. About the research overall: From the United States, Italy and Spain came samples of acute and convalescent COVID-19.

The assay was immunoSEQ multiplex PCR, and TCRdb's table has in-frame clones only and misses some. The sample lists roughly 250,000 clones, 80% to 90% seen once, with around 0.8% in the top ten. Trimming at V came to 4 bases and at J to 5 bases, leaving 11 bases not matched to a gene. This CDR3 spans 16 amino acids. The germline gives CDR1 MNHEY, CDR2 SVGAGI. This clonotype was obtained from a man younger than 45 with acute or convalescent COVID-19. The sample comprised peripheral blood. This chain uses TRBV6-5 with TRBJ2-1; 7 positions match TRBD1. The CDR3 loop is CASSSSPGQRHNEQFF. CDR3 sequence (DNA): TGTGCCAGCAGTTCCAGTCCGGGACAGCGGCACAATGAGCAGTTCTTC.